This TCR beta chain was retrieved from a study of T cell responses to AZD1222 COVID-19 vaccine (dated by TCRdb to the early 2020s). The study in broad terms: A total of 233 trial participants underwent TCR sequencing, of whom 200 to 220 had received two doses of AZD1222 and some 25 had received two doses of the MenACWY control vaccine. Trial participants were enrolled by age into subgroups of 18-55, 56-69 and 70-plus years, and about 150, 27 and 61 TCR-sequenced participants, respectively, were included in these subgroups. Results and caveats for the whole study, not just this receptor: The vaccine-associated CD4 TCRs covered the entire spike protein, and the dominant responses fell in regions 160-218 and 743-854. A significant rise in spike-specific TCR breadth and depth was observed after two AZD1222 doses relative to day 0 and relative to MenACWY recipients. Reportedly, close to half of the unique spike-specific TCRs recognized epitopes lying outside the regions that are mutated in the B.1.351 and B.1.1.7 variants. The 56-69-year group was small, and its depth increase did not reach significance, likely because of low power. Participants were mostly white British, with more females than males. The authors suggested clonal diversity may have been underestimated. Because no day 14 peak-response samples were available, the repertoires could be characterized only after the peak T cell response. Conclusions about previously exposed vaccinees are limited, since just six or seven AZD1222 recipients were seropositive for SARS-CoV-2 at baseline.

Notes on this clone: Its recognized antigen is unknown. No much larger clone is present one base from it, and per-base qualities are unavailable.

The time point label, as the study defines it: about 28 days (+/-7) after the second vaccine dose. AZD1222 recipients whose second dose came at about 4 weeks and those whose second dose came at about 12 weeks were combined into one group, since spike-specific TCR depth and breadth did not differ between the two schedules. Vaccinee samples were obtained from the UK trials COV001 and COV002, which included a single-blind randomized controlled phase 2/3 trial of AZD1222 (ChAdOx1 nCoV-19) in healthy adults. Trial participant PBMC samples were collected at day 0 and day 28 after the second dose for TCRbeta chain sequencing. The CDR3 regions of human TCRbeta chains were analyzed by immunosequencing. Under the source paper's analysis protocol: Repertoire TCRs were checked for matches against a reference library of SARS-CoV-2-specific TCRs that had been generated using the MIRA antigen-specificity platform. Breadth was defined as the fraction of unique TCRs that were SARS-CoV-2-associated. Depth was defined as the fraction of total T cells that were SARS-CoV-2-associated. Using the MIRA data, each spike-specific TCR was assigned both to the spike region to which the TCR was reactive and to a CD4 or CD8 class. Log10-transformed breadth and depth values were compared by one-way ANOVA with Sidak's multiple comparisons tests. This immuneACCESS table, as held by TCRdb, lists in-frame sequences with V and J called but not all clones. Of the missing ones, under half trace to an unresolved V gene in checked studies; the others have no known cause. Clonal size and the V and J genes are those of that table, whereas D and trimming came from the DNA. For this sample the table gives approximately 99,000 clones, of which approximately 90% were detected only once. Around 8.3% of the sample belongs to the ten largest clones.

The CDR3 holds 14 amino acids from the cysteine to the phenylalanine. Here the CDR3 DNA is all that survives: 42 bases in frame from base 1. As encoded in the germline V gene, CDR1 is MNHEY while CDR2 is SVGEGT. Deletion took 6 bases off V and 4 bases off J, with a span of 12 bases between the germline ends. Sample: peripheral blood, taken 28 days after the second AZD1222 dose. This sequence originates from an adult who received the AZD1222 COVID-19 vaccine. The chain is made from TRBV6-2 or TRBV6-3 and TRBJ2-2; the D gene is perhaps TRBD1, from 5 matching bases. The CDR3 sequence is CASSVGEITGELFF. The nucleotide sequence is TGTGCCAGCAGCGTAGGGGAAATCACCGGGGAGCTGTTTTTT.